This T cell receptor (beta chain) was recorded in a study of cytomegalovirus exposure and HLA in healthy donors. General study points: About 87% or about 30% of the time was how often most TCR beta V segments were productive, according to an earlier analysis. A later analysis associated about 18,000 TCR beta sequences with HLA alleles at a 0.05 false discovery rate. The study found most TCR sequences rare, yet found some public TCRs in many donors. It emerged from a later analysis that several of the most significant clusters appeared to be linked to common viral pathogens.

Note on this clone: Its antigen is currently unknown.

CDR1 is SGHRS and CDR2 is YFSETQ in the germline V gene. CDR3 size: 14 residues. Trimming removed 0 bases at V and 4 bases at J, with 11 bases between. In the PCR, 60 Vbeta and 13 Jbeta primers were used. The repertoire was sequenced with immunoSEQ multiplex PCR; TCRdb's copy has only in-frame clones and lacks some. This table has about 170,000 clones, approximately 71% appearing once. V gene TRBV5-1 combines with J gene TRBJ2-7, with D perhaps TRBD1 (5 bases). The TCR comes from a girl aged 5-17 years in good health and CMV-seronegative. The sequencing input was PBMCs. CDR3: CASSLGRQLYEQYF. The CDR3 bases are TGCGCCAGCAGCTTGGGGCGACAGTTGTACGAGCAGTACTTC. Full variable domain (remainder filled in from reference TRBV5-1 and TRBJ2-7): KAGVTQTPRYLIKTRGQQVTLSCSPISGHRSVSWYQQTPGQGLQFLFEYFSETQRNKGNFPGRFSGRQFSNSRSEMNVSTLELGDSALYLCASSLGRQLYEQYFGPGTRLTVT.